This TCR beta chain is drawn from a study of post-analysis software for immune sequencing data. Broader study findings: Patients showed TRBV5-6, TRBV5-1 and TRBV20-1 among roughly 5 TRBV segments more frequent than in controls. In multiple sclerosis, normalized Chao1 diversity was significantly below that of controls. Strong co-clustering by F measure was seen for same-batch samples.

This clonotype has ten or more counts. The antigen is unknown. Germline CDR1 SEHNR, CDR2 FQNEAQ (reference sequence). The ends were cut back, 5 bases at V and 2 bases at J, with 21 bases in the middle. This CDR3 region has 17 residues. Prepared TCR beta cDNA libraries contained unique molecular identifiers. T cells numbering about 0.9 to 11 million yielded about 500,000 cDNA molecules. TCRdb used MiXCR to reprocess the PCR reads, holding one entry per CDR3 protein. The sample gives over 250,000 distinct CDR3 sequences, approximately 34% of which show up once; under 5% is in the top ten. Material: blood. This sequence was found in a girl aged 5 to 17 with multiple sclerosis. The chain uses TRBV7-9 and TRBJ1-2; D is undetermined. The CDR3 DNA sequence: TGTGCCAGCAGCCGATGGACCGGTGACAACTCCAACTATGGCTACACCTTC. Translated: CASSRWTGDNSNYGYTF.